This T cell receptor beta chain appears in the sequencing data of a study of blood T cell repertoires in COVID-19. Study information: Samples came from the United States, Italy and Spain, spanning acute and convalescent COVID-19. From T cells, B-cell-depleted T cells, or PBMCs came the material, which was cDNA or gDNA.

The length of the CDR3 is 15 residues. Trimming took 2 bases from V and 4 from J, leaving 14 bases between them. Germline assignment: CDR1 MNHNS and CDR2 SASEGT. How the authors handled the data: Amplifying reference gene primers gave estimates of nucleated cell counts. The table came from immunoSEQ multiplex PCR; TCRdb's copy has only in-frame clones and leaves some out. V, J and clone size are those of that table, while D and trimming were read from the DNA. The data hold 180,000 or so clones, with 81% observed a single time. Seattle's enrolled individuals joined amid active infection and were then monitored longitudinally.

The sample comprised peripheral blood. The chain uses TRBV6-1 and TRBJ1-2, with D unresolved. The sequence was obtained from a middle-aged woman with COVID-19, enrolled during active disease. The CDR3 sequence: CASSESLYPTYGYTF. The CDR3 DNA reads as TGTGCCAGCAGTGAAAGTCTCTACCCTACCTATGGCTACACCTTC.